This T cell receptor (beta chain) emerged from a study of T-cell memory formation after mild COVID-19. Overall study findings and caveats: The finding that pre-infection memory included some responding clones suggested that cross-reactive memory joined. Among clones contracting day 15 to 85, CD4/CD8 was balanced, whereas later expanders leaned CD4+. A second wave of clones peaked on day 37, and their SARS-CoV-2 specificity went unconfirmed.

TCRdb re-called the 5' RACE reads through MiXCR, storing one row per CDR3 protein. The sample consists of fewer than 150,000 distinct CDR3 sequences, 5% to 6.5% of them appearing once. This CDR3 comprises 17 residues. From germline, CDR1 is SGHNT and CDR2 YYREEE (reference sequence). V lost 3 bases to trimming and J lost 3 bases, with 19 bases between them. This clonotype was picked up a small number of times. Its antigen is not known. J is TRBJ2-1 and V is TRBV5-4; a possible D gene is TRBD1 (5 bases). The receptor's source is an adult woman who had mild COVID-19 (a few samples of this study predate the infection). Cell type and time point are not known. Sequenced: PBMCs or a T cell subset sorted from them (not recorded which). The CDR3 is CASSSARTKGNYNEQFF. CDR3 in DNA: TGTGCCAGCAGCTCGGCTCGGACAAAGGGTAACTACAATGAGCAGTTCTTC.